This T cell receptor beta chain comes out of a study of T-cell reconstitution after alpha-beta-depleted transplantation in children. Regarding the study as a whole: Surviving recipient T cells and thymic progenitors underlay high day-60 TCRbeta diversity in some patients. After one year, T-cell counts and TCRbeta diversity mostly came from new T cells.

It was with unique molecular identifiers that the TCRbeta library was prepared. Via MiXCR, TCRdb re-called the PCR reads, giving one row per CDR3 protein. The repertoire includes 300,000 or so distinct CDR3 sequences, approximately 20% of them detected once, and 9.5% to 13% sits in the top ten. As regards this clonotype: The antigen remains unidentified.

From germline, CDR1 is SNHLY and CDR2 FYNNEI. The CDR3 runs to 11 residues. Trimming shortened V by 8 bases and J by 7 bases, and 8 bases separated the two germline ends. The source of this sequence is a male patient under 18 who had a stem cell transplant for acute lymphoblastic leukemia, so the T cells may come from the graft donor. The starting material was PBMCs, mostly from graft donor cells, obtained 180 days after TCRalphabeta/CD19-depleted stem cell transplant. This chain joins TRBV2 and TRBJ2-2; D is undetermined. The CDR3 DNA is TGTGCCAGCGCCCTAGTCGGGGAGCTGTTTTTT. Translation gives CASALVGELFF.